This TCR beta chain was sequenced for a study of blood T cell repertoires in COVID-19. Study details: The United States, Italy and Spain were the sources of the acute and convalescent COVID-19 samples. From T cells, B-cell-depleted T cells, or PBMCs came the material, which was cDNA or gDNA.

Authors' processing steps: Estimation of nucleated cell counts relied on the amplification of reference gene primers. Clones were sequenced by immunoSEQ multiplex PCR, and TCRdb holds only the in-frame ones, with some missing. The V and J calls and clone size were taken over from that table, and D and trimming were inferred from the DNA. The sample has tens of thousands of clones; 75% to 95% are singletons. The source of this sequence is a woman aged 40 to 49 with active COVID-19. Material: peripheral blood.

CDR3 in amino acids: CASSPLLTSGGSYNEQFF. The CDR3 bases are TGTGCCAGCAGCCCCCTCCTCACTAGCGGGGGTTCGTACAATGAGCAGTTCTTC. V and J are TRBV7-2 and TRBJ2-1; TRBD2 matches 11 bases. Per the germline V gene, CDR1 is SGHTA and CDR2 is FQGNSA. The CDR3 is made up of 18 amino acids. Trimming cost V 5 bases and J 4 bases; bases outside gene matches: 13.